The rows below give T cell receptor beta chains drawn from one sample of a study of cytomegalovirus exposure and HLA in healthy donors. Here immunoSEQ multiplex PCR was the method, and the copy in TCRdb shows in-frame clones only, minus some. Among about 120,000 clones, around 75% were seen once, and the ten largest hold just under 3%. Sequences were obtained from PBMCs. The receptors derive from a woman aged 40 to 55 in good health and CMV-seropositive. Each CDR3 is given with its conserved first and last residue. D genes are given only for firm matches. The listing skips clone size in some rows; elsewhere it reads once, few, many or a size class.

TRBD1	TRBJ2-5	TRBV11-2	NA	CASSFDRGETQYF	TGTGCCAGCAGCTTCGACAGGGGAGAGACCCAGTACTTC
NA	TRBJ2-2	TRBV28	NA	CASQSLSRGPLPGELFF	TGTGCCAGCCAGTCCTTATCCAGGGGCCCTCTCCCCGGGGAGCTGTTTTTT
NA	TRBJ2-3	TRBV7-3	NA	CASSSAGGTDTQYF	TGTGCCAGCAGCTCCGCAGGGGGCACAGATACGCAGTATTTT
NA	TRBJ1-2	TRBV7-9	few	CASSLNQQGNTF	TGTGCCAGCAGCTTAAATCAGCAGGGAAACACCTTC
TRBD1	TRBJ1-4	TRBV5-4	NA	CASSGDSATTNEKLFF	TGTGCCAGCAGCGGGGACAGTGCTACAACTAATGAAAAACTGTTTTTT
NA	TRBJ1-1	TRBV27	NA	CASSLAVVGNTEAFF	TGTGCCAGCAGCCTTGCGGTAGTGGGTAACACTGAAGCTTTCTTT
NA	TRBJ1-2	TRBV2	few	CASSEGASLANYGYTF	TGTGCCAGCAGTGAAGGTGCCAGCCTAGCTAACTATGGCTACACCTTC
NA	TRBJ1-1	TRBV2	NA	CASSGQGNTEAFF	TGTGCCAGCAGTGGTCAGGGGAACACTGAAGCTTTCTTT
NA	TRBJ2-3	TRBV10-3	NA	CAISESIRTMQYSLTDTQYF	TGTGCCATCAGTGAGTCTATCAGGACAATGCAATACTCACTCACAGATACGCAGTATTTT
NA	TRBJ2-1	TRBV19	NA	CASSSRSAAGLNEQFF	TGTGCCAGTAGTTCCAGGTCTGCGGCGGGGCTTAATGAGCAGTTCTTC
NA	TRBJ1-5	TRBV5-6	NA	CASSFGGPYSNQPQHF	TGTGCCAGCAGCTTTGGGGGCCCCTATAGCAATCAGCCCCAGCATTTT
NA	TRBJ1-1	TRBV7-9	NA	CASSLGAGSGHTEAFF	TGTGCCAGCAGCTTAGGGGCAGGTAGTGGGCACACTGAAGCTTTCTTT
NA	TRBJ2-5	TRBV5-6	few	CASNSPADSKETQYF	TGTGCCAGCAACTCCCCAGCGGACAGTAAAGAGACCCAGTACTTC
NA	TRBJ2-6	TRBV5-1	few	CASSLVAGGPNLSGANVLTF	TGCGCCAGCAGCTTGGTTGCAGGAGGACCCAACCTCTCTGGGGCCAACGTCCTGACTTTC
NA	TRBJ1-2	TRBV18	NA	CASSPVRGIEYTF	TGTGCCAGCTCACCCGTCAGGGGCATCGAGTACACCTTC
TRBD1	TRBJ1-1	TRBV6-4	once	CASSDSTGGEAFF	TGTGCCAGCAGTGACTCCACAGGGGGCGAGGCTTTCTTT
NA	TRBJ1-5	TRBV6-6	NA	CASHTRGYGGNQPQHF	TGTGCCAGCCACACGCGGGGTTATGGGGGCAATCAGCCCCAGCATTTT
NA	TRBJ1-1	TRBV10-3	NA	CAISELGGTEAFF	TGTGCCATCAGTGAACTGGGAGGCACTGAAGCTTTCTTT
NA	TRBJ1-6	TRBV30	NA	CAWSVIQGKGSPLHF	TGTGCCTGGAGTGTAATTCAGGGGAAGGGTTCACCCCTCCACTTT
TRBD1	TRBJ2-7	TRBV29-1	NA	CSVGQGAVTEQYF	TGCAGCGTCGGACAGGGGGCAGTAACCGAGCAGTACTTC
NA	TRBJ2-7	TRBV29-1	NA	CSVEESRQYF	TGCAGCGTTGAAGAATCTCGGCAGTACTTC
NA	TRBJ1-1	TRBV29-1	NA	CSVEALLLNTEAFF	TGCAGCGTTGAAGCCCTCCTCCTTAACACTGAAGCTTTCTTT
NA	TRBJ1-1	TRBV18	NA	CASSPWAGENTEAFF	TGTGCCAGCTCACCGTGGGCAGGGGAGAACACTGAAGCTTTCTTT
TRBD1	TRBJ1-1	TRBV4-2	NA	CASSPDRVPTEAFF	TGTGCCAGCAGCCCAGACAGGGTTCCCACTGAAGCTTTCTTT